The entry below describes one T cell receptor (beta chain). As yet, its antigen is unknown. This sample is part of a study of response to subunit inactivated influenza vaccine. Overall study results and limits: Few new T cells, the authors suggested, are recruited by each seasonal influenza vaccination.

A single record per CDR3 protein comes from TCRdb applying MiXCR to the RT-PCR reads. The sample includes about 240,000 distinct CDR3 sequences, 10% to 15% seen only once; the top ten take over 6.5%. The CDR3 sequence is 12 residues long. The germline gives CDR1 DFQATT, CDR2 SNEGSKA (reference sequence). Trimming left V 2 bases short and J 8 bases short, with 10 bases between. The origin of this receptor is a man aged 50 to 60 who received an inactivated influenza vaccine. This material consisted of non-naive T cells sorted from PBMCs, taken 14 to 15 days before vaccination. The chain carries TRBV20-1 and TRBJ2-1, with D possibly being TRBD2 (6 bases). The CDR3 is CSARKTSYEQFF. CDR3 in DNA: TGCAGTGCTAGAAAAACTAGCTATGAGCAGTTCTTC.